These T cell receptor beta chains were read from a single sample in a study of Ad26.COV2.S vaccination and SARS-CoV-2 variants. TCRdb's copy holds only in-frame clones and misses some; the assay was immunoSEQ multiplex PCR. This table holds 380,000 or so clones, 83% found once. The sequencing here drew on peripheral blood, taken in a trial of Ad26.COV2.S vaccine versus placebo. These receptors all stem from a person between 18 and 59 years old who received the Ad26.COV2.S COVID-19 vaccine or a placebo. Both conserved end residues are trimmed from each CDR3. Only some rows state a clone size, as once, few, many or a class for expanded clones.

clone size,J gene,V gene,CDR3 protein
-,TRBJ2-7,TRBV9,ASSVDGASSYEQY
-,TRBJ2-1,TRBV5-1,ASSLAISGGSYNEQF
-,TRBJ2-2,TRBV6-2/TRBV6-3,ASSYSGNTGELF
few,TRBJ1-4,TRBV7-9,ASSFPRTHNEKLF
-,TRBJ2-1,TRBV7-2,ASSFRVGTEQF
few,TRBJ2-7,TRBV3-1/TRBV3-2,ASSQVRLGEQY
-,TRBJ2-3,TRBV11-1,ASSLGTVPSTDTQY
-,TRBJ1-1,TRBV18,ASSPLDEAF
-,TRBJ1-1,TRBV18,ASSPGTGGFEAF
-,TRBJ2-1,TRBV11-3,ASSVRGSYNEQF
few,TRBJ2-1,TRBV7-2,ASSQNRAQF
-,TRBJ1-2,TRBV9,ASSVGAGQGWYGYT
-,TRBJ2-3,TRBV5-8,ASSPMGHRTQY
-,TRBJ2-5,TRBV7-8,ASSGYGKETQY
-,TRBJ1-2,TRBV6-5,ARTDGGAGGYT
-,TRBJ2-1,TRBV19,ASSGAGDEQF
-,TRBJ2-3,TRBV9,ASSPRDFTDTQY
-,TRBJ2-1,TRBV10-1,ASSKTSEDNEQF
-,TRBJ2-3,TRBV5-4,ASSFGGTSTDTQY